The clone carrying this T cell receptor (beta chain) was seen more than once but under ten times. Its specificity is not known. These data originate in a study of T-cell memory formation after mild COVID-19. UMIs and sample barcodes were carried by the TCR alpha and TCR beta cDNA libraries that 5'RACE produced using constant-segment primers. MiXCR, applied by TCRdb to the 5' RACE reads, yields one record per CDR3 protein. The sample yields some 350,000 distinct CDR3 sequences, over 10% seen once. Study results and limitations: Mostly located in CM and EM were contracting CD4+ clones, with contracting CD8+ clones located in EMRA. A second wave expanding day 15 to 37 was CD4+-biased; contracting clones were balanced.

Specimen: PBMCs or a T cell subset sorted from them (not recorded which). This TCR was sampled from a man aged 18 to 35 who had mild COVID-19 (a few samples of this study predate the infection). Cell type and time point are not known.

The chain's CDR3 is CASSFRVGRAGGAFF. CDR3 bases: TGCGCCAGCAGCTTTAGGGTCGGTAGGGCGGGAGGAGCTTTCTTT. The chain carries TRBV5-1 and TRBJ1-1; D is uncertain. The ends were cut back, 2 bases at V and 10 bases at J, with 21 bases in the middle. There are 15 residues in the CDR3. CDR1 is SGHRS, CDR2 YFSETQ, per germline. Using reference TRBV5-1 and TRBJ1-1 for the parts outside the CDR3, the full variable domain is KAGVTQTPRYLIKTRGQQVTLSCSPISGHRSVSWYQQTPGQGLQFLFEYFSETQRNKGNFPGRFSGRQFSNSRSEMNVSTLELGDSALYLCASSFRVGRAGGAFFGQGTRLTVV.